The sequence of this T cell receptor beta chain was determined in a study of T cell repertoires in cytomegalovirus infection. The overall study: Public TCR beta signatures were indicative of both CMV infection and a matching HLA type.

Findings of the study overall: Identification of carriers of CMV plus the relevant HLA was performed using cumulative public TCR beta family frequency. Dominating the ex vivo response were HLA-C-restricted CMV-specific TCR beta clonotypes.

Trimming cost V 5 bases and J 8 bases, with 13 bases left between them. CDR3 size: 13 residues. Germline lookup yields CDR1 MNHNS and CDR2 SASEGT. TCRdb re-analysed the reads in MiXCR, keeping a single row per CDR3 protein. The table shows about 310,000 distinct CDR3 sequences, with 9.6% occurring only once. This clonotype was seen a few times. The antigen remains unidentified. Material for sequencing was PBMCs. The source is a human donor in good health (CMV status not recorded). Some clones in this sample may be carry-over from other donors' samples. This chain links TRBV6-1 with TRBJ2-1; the D gene is possibly TRBD1 (5 bases). The CDR3, as DNA: TGTGCCAGCAGTTCTCCAGGGATACATGAGCAGTTCTTC. Protein sequence: CASSSPGIHEQFF.